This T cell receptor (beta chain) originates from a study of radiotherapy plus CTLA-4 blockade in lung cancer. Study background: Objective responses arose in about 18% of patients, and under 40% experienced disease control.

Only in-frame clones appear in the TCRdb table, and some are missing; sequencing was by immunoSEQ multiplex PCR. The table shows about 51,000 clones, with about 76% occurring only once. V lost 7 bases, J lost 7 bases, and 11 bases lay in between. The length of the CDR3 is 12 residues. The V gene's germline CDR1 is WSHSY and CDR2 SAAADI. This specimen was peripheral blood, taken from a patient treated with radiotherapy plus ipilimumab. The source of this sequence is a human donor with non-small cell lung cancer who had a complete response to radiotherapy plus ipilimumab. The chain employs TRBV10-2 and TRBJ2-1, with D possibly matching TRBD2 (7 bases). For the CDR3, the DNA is TGCGCCAGCACCAGCGGGACAAATGAGCAGTTCTTC. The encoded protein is CASTSGTNEQFF.